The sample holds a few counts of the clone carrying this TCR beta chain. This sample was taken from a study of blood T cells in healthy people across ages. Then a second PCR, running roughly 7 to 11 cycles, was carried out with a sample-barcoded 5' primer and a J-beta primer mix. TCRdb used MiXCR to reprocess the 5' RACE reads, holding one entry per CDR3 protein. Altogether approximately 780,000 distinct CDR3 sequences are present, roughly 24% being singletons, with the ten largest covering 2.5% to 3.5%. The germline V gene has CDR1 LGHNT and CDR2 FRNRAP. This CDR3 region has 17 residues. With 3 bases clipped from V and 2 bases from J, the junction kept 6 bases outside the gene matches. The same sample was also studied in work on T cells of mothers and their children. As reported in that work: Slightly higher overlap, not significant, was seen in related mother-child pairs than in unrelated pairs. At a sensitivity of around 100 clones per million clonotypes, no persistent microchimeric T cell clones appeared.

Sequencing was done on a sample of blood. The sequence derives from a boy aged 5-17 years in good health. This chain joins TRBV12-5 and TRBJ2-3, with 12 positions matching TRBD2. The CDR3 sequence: CASGFRLAGDLTDTQYF. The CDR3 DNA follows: TGTGCTAGTGGTTTCCGACTAGCGGGGGACCTCACAGATACGCAGTATTTT.